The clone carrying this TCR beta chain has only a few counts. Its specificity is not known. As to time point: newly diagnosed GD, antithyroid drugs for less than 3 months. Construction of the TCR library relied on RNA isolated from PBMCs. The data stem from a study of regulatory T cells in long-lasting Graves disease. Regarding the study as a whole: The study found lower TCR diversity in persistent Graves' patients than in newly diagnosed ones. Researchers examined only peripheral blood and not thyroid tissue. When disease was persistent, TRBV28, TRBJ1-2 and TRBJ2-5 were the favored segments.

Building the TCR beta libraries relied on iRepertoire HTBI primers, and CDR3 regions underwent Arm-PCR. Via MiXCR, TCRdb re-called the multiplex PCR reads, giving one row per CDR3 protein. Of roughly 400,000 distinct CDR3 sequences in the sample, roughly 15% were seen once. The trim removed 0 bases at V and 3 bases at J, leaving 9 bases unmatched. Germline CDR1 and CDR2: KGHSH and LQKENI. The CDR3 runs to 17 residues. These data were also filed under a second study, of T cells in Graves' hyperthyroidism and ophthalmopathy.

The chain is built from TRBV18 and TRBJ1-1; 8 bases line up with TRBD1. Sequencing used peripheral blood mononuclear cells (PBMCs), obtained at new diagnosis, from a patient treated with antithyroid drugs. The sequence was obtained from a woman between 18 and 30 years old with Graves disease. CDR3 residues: CASSPPGTGLGYTEAFF. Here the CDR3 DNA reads TGTGCCAGCTCACCACCCGGGACAGGCCTCGGGTACACTGAAGCTTTCTTT. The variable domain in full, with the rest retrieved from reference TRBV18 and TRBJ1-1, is NAGVMQNPRHLVRRRGQEARLRCSPMKGHSHVYWYRQLPEEGLKFMVYLQKENIIDESGMPKERFSAEFPKEGPSILRIQQVVRGDSAAYFCASSPPGTGLGYTEAFFGQGTRLTVV.